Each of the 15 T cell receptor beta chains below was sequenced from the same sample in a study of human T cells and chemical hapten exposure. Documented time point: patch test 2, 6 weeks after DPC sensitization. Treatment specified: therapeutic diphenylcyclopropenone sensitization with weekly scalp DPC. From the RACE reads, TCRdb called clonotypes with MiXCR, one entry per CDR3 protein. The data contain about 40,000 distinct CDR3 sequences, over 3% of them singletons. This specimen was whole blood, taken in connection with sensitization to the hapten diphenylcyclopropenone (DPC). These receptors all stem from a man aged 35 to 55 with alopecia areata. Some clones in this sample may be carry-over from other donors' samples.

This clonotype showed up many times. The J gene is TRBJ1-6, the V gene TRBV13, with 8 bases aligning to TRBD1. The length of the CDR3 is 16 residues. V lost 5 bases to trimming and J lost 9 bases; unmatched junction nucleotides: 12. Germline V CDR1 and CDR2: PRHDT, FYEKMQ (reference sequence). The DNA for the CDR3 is TGTGCCAGCAGCCCCTTCCGGGACAGGCCAGTTTCACCCCTCCACTTT. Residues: CASSPFRDRPVSPLHF.

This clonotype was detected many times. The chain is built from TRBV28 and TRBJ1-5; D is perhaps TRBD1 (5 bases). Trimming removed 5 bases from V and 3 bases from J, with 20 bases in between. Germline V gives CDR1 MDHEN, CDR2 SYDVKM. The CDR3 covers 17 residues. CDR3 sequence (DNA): TGTGCCAGCAGTCTAGCCCGGGCGGGACCGTACAATCAGCCCCAGCATTTT. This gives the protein CASSLARAGPYNQPQHF. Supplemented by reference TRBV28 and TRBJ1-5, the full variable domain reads DVKVTQSSRYLVKRTGEKVFLECVQDMDHENMFWYRQDPGLGLRLIYFSYDVKMKEKGDIPEGYSVSREKKERFSLILESASTNQTSMYLCASSLARAGPYNQPQHFGDGTRLSIL.

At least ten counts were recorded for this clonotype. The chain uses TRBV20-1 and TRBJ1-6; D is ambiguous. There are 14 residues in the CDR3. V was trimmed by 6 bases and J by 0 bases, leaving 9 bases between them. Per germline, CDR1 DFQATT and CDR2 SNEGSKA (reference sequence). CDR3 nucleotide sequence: TGCAGTGCCGGGCCCAGCTCCTATAATTCACCCCTCCACTTT. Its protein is CSAGPSSYNSPLHF.

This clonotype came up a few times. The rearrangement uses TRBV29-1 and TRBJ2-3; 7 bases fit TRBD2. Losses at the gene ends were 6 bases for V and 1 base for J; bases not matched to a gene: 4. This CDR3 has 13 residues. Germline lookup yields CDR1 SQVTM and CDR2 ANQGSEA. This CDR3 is CSVFGLGTDTQYF. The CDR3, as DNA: TGCAGCGTCTTCGGACTAGGCACAGATACGCAGTATTTT.

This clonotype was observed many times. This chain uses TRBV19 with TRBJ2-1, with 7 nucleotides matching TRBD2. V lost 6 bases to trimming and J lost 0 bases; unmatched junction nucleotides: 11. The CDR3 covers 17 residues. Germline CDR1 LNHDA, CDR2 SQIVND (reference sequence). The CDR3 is CASSQNPAGYSYNEQFF. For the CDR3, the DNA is TGTGCCAGTAGCCAGAACCCAGCGGGGTACTCCTACAATGAGCAGTTCTTC.

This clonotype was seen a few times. CDR3 bases: TGTGCCAGCAGCGTAGATGAGAGCCTTTATGATGAGCAGTTCTTC. Translated: CASSVDESLYDEQFF. This sequence joins TRBV9 and TRBJ2-1; D unresolved. V lost 0 bases and J lost 8, with 15 bases in between. Germline V gene lookup returns CDR1 SGDLS and CDR2 YYNGEE. CDR3 size: 15 residues. The entire variable domain, with the rest obtained from reference TRBV9 and TRBJ2-1, is as follows: DSGVTQTPKHLITATGQRVTLRCSPRSGDLSVYWYQQSLDQGLQFLIQYYNGEERAKGNILERFSAQQFPDLHSELNLSSLELGDSALYFCASSVDESLYDEQFFGPGTRLTVL.

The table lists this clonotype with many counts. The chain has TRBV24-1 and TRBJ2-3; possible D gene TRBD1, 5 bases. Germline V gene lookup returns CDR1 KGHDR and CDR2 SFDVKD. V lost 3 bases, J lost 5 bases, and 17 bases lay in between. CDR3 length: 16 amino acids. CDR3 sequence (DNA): TGTGCCACCAGTGATCCAACAGGATTATTCCGAGATACGCAGTATTTT. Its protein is CATSDPTGLFRDTQYF.

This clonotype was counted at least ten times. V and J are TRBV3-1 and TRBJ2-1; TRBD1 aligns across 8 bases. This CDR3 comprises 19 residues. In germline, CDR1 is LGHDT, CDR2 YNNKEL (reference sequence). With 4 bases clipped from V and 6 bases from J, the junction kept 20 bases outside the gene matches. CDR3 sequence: CASSLSFPVRTGSPNEQFF. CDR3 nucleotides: TGTGCCAGCAGCCTAAGTTTCCCGGTCCGGACAGGGAGTCCCAATGAGCAGTTCTTC.

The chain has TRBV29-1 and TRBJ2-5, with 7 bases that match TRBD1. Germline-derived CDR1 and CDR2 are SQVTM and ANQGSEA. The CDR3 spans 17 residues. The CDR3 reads CGAGRVRTTGDGETQYF. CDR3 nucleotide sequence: TGCGGCGCCGGCCGAGTCCGAACTACAGGGGACGGTGAGACCCAGTACTTC. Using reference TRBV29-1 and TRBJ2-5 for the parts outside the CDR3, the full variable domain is SAVISQKPSRDICQRGTSLTIQCQVDSQVTMMFWYRQQPGQSLTLIATANQGSEATYESGFVIDKFPISRPNLTFSTLTVSNMSPEDSSIYLCGAGRVRTTGDGETQYFGPGTRLLVL.

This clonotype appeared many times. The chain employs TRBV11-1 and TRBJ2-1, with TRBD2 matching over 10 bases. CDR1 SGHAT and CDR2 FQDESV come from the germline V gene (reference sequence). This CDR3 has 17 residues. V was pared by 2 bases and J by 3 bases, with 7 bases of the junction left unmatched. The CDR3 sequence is CASSLQTSGPYYNEQFF. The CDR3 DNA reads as TGTGCCAGCAGCTTACAGACTAGCGGGCCTTACTACAATGAGCAGTTCTTC.

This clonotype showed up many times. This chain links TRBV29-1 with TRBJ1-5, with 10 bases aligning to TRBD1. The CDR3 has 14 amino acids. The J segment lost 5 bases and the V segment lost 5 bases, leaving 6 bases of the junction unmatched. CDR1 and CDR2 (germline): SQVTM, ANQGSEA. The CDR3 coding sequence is TGCAGCGTTATAGGGACAGGGGATGATCAGCCCCAGCATTTT. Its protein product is CSVIGTGDDQPQHF.

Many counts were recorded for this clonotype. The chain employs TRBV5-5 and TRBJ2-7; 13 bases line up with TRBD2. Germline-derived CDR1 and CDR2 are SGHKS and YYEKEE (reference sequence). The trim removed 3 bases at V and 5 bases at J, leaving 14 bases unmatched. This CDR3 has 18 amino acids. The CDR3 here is CASSSTSRTSGSGHEQYF. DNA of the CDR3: TGTGCCAGCAGCTCCACTTCTAGGACTAGCGGGAGCGGCCACGAGCAGTACTTC. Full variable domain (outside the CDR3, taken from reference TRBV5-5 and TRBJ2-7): DAGVTQSPTHLIKTRGQQVTLRCSPISGHKSVSWYQQVLGQGPQFIFQYYEKEERGRGNFPDRFSARQFPNYSSELNVNALLLGDSALYLCASSSTSRTSGSGHEQYFGPGTRLTVT.

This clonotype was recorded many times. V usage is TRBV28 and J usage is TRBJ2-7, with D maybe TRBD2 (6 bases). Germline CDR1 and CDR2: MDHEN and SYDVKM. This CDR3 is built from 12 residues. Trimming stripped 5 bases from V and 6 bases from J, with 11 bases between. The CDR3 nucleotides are TGTGCCAGCAGTCCAGGGCGGGGCGAGCAGTACTTC. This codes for CASSPGRGEQYF.

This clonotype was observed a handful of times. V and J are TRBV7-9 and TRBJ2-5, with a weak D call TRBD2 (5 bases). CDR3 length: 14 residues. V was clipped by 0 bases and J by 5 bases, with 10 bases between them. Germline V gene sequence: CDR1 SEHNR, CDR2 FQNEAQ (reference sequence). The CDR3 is CASSLATGGETQYF. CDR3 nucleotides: TGTGCCAGCAGCTTAGCCACCGGAGGTGAGACCCAGTACTTC.

CDR3 in amino acids: CASRKEMATDKKYF. CDR3 nucleotides: TGTGCCAGCAGAAAAGAGATGGCCACAGATAAGAAGTATTTT. This rearrangement joins TRBV14 to TRBJ2-3, with no clear D. Trimming stripped 6 bases from V and 13 bases from J, with 23 bases between. The CDR3 has 14 amino acids. The germline gives CDR1 SGHDN, CDR2 FVKESK.